This T cell receptor (beta chain) originates from a study of T cells in Graves' hyperthyroidism and ophthalmopathy. The diagnoses drew upon clinical symptoms, serum thyroxine and TRAb, thyroid ultrasound and orbital computed tomography. This clonotype was counted many times. RNA transcripts yielded amplified TCR beta CDR3 regions. HTBI primers drove first-round RT-PCR of the TCR CDR3. Via MiXCR, TCRdb re-called the multiplex PCR reads, giving one row per CDR3 protein. The sample lists fewer than 350,000 distinct CDR3 sequences, 13% occurring once. The CDR3 covers 16 residues. Trimming removed 5 bases at V and 3 bases at J, with 17 bases between. Looked up from germline, CDR1 is MDHEN and CDR2 is SYDVKM.

The sequenced sample was blood. V and J are TRBV28 and TRBJ1-5, with D tentatively TRBD1 (5 bases). The TCR originated in a woman aged 25 to 39 with Graves' hyperthyroidism that later progressed to Graves' ophthalmopathy. The CDR3 DNA sequence: TGTGCCAGCAGTCCCGTCCCGGGACGGGACAATCAGCCCCAGCATTTT. It encodes CASSPVPGRDNQPQHF.